This T cell receptor beta chain was identified during a study of lymphopenia after photon versus proton radiotherapy. The study's findings and limits: Authors raise, but do not show, better survival with proton therapy. Relative stability marked proton patients; photon patients lost diversity and naive cells. A bigger post-nadir fall in TCR diversity correlated inversely with survival time in deceased patients.

Concerning this clone itself: Antigen: not known.

Clones were sequenced by immunoSEQ multiplex PCR, and TCRdb holds only the in-frame ones, with some missing. The sample has about 35,000 clones; approximately 90% are singletons. Trimming removed 4 bases from V and 4 bases from J, with 8 bases in between. From germline, CDR1 is SQVTM and CDR2 ANQGSEA. There are 11 residues in the CDR3. The sequence came from a man aged 55 to 70 with cholangiocarcinoma. The material was peripheral blood, obtained from a patient treated with photon-based radiotherapy. J is TRBJ2-7 and V is TRBV29-1; D may be TRBD2 (5 bases). The CDR3 coding sequence is TGCAGCGTTGTGGACTCATACGAGCAGTACTTC. Translated: CSVVDSYEQYF.